Listed below are T cell receptor beta chains from one sample, sequenced in a study of tumor-infiltrating lymphocytes in primary liver carcinoma. TCRdb called the multiplex PCR reads again in MiXCR, with one record for every CDR3 protein. The sample shows fewer than 400,000 distinct CDR3 sequences, around three fifths of them seen only once. The sequenced material came from peripheral blood. The receptors stem from a woman between 25 and 40 years old with primary liver carcinoma and hepatitis B virus infection. Both conserved end residues are part of each CDR3. The D gene is left open where the match is weak. A row's size may be missing; if present it is once, few, many or a size class.

clone_size | j_call | v_call | d_call | cdr3_nt | cdr3_aa
- | TRBJ2-7 | TRBV6-2/TRBV6-3 | TRBD2 | TGTGCCAACAGTTTTCTAGCGGGAGGGACAAGCTACGAGCAGTACTTC | CANSFLAGGTSYEQYF
once | TRBJ2-7 | TRBV7-9 | - | TGTGCCAGCAGCTTCCCCCCCGTCTACGAGCAGTACTTC | CASSFPPVYEQYF
- | TRBJ2-1 | TRBV7-3 | - | TGTGCCAGCAGCTCAGACCCTAGCTCCTACAATGAGCAGCTCTTC | CASSSDPSSYNEQLF
- | TRBJ1-1 | TRBV4-1 | TRBD1 | TGCGCCAGCAGACTGGACAGGGGGCAGGATGAAGCTTTCTTT | CASRLDRGQDEAFF
many | TRBJ2-1 | TRBV11-2 | - | TGTGCCAGCAGCACCCCTGAGCGGTTCTCCTACAATGAGCAGTTCTTC | CASSTPERFSYNEQFF
- | TRBJ2-2 | TRBV4-2 | TRBD2 | TGTGCCAGCAGAAGAACCCTAACTAGCGGGGCGAACACCGGGGAGCTGTTTTTT | CASRRTLTSGANTGELFF
- | TRBJ2-5 | TRBV11-2 | - | TGTATCAGCAGCTCGGGACTCAACCCCCAAGAGACCCAGTACTTC | CISSSGLNPQETQYF
- | TRBJ1-2 | TRBV28 | - | TGTGCCAGCAGTTCCTCGTGGAGCGTCTATGGCTACACCTTC | CASSSSWSVYGYTF
- | TRBJ2-3 | TRBV6-5 | TRBD2 | TGTGCCAGCAGTTACTCTGTACTAGCGGGGGGCACAGATACGCAGTATTTT | CASSYSVLAGGTDTQYF
- | TRBJ2-3 | TRBV4-1 | TRBD2 | TGCGCCAGCAGCCAAGACCCTAGCGGACGGGGGGAGGATACGCGGTATTTT | CASSQDPSGRGEDTRYF
few | TRBJ2-5 | TRBV5-1 | TRBD2 | TGCGCCAGCAGCTTGTTAGGTAGCGGGAGTATGGAGACCCAGTACTTC | CASSLLGSGSMETQYF
- | TRBJ2-6 | TRBV20-1 | - | TGCAGTGCGTCCCCTCCGATTGGGGCCAACGTCCTGACTTTC | CSASPPIGANVLTF
- | TRBJ2-7 | TRBV11-2 | TRBD1 | TGTGCCAGAAGCTTAGATAGGGACAGGGACTACGAGCAGTACTTC | CARSLDRDRDYEQYF
- | TRBJ2-5 | TRBV5-8 | - | TGTGCCAGCAGCTTGGCCTTGGTCCAAGAGACCCAGTACTTC | CASSLALVQETQYF
many | TRBJ1-1 | TRBV6-6 | TRBD1 | TGTGCCGGTCAGGGGGCGAGCACTGAAGCTTTCTTT | CAGQGASTEAFF
- | TRBJ1-2 | TRBV10-3 | - | TGTGCCATCGGTGATCGGCAGAACTATGGCTACACCTTC | CAIGDRQNYGYTF
many | TRBJ2-1 | TRBV7-9 | - | TGTGCCAGCAGCTCCGGGAGCCTATACAATGAGCAGTTCTTC | CASSSGSLYNEQFF
many | TRBJ2-3 | TRBV29-1 | - | TGCAGCGTTGGTGGGCGGTTCACAGATACGCAGTATTTT | CSVGGRFTDTQYF
many | TRBJ1-4 | TRBV4-3 | - | TGCGCCAGCAGCCAAGACATGGGGGGGGGCACTAATGAAAAACTGTTTTTT | CASSQDMGGGTNEKLFF
- | TRBJ1-1 | TRBV12-3/TRBV12-4 | - | TGTGCCAGCAGTTTGCGTCTGGGACTGAACACTGAAGCTTTCTTT | CASSLRLGLNTEAFF
- | TRBJ2-7 | TRBV11-2 | - | TGTGCCGGCAGCCTACAGGGCTACGAGCAGTACTTC | CAGSLQGYEQYF
- | TRBJ2-7 | TRBV9 | TRBD2 | TGTGCCAGCAGCGTAGGACCCTCGGTAGCGGGACGGGAGCAGTACTTC | CASSVGPSVAGREQYF
- | TRBJ2-7 | TRBV7-8 | - | TGTGCCAGTAGCCCCGCGGGGGCTAGTTCAGGCGAGCAGCACTTC | CASSPAGASSGEQHF
- | TRBJ2-1 | TRBV4-3 | TRBD1 | TGCGCCAGCAGCCAAGGAAACCGGGACAGGAGTCGGAGTGAACAGTTCTTC | CASSQGNRDRSRSEQFF
few | TRBJ2-7 | TRBV4-1 | - | TGCGCCAGCAGCCAAGATCGACAGTCGTGGGGTTACGAGCAGTACTTC | CASSQDRQSWGYEQYF
- | TRBJ2-7 | TRBV28 | TRBD1 | TGTGCCAGCAGCTCCGAGGGACAGGGATCACCCGAGCAGTACTTC | CASSSEGQGSPEQYF
few | TRBJ2-2 | TRBV6-1 | TRBD2 | TGTGCCAGCAGAAAACGGGGACTAGCGGGTGGGACCGGGGAGCTGTTTTTT | CASRKRGLAGGTGELFF
many | TRBJ2-6 | TRBV6-1 | TRBD2 | TGTGCCAGCAGGAAACTAGCGGGACATTACTCTGGGGCCAACGTCCTGACTTTC | CASRKLAGHYSGANVLTF
- | TRBJ2-1 | TRBV6-5 | - | TGTGCCAGCAGTTACTTCGGGGACCTGGGTGGACAGTCCTTT | CASSYFGDLGGQSF
many | TRBJ1-1 | TRBV6-5 | - | TGTGCCAGCAGGGACCTGAACACTGAAGCTTTCTTT | CASRDLNTEAFF
- | TRBJ2-1 | TRBV28 | - | TGTGCCAGCAGTTTTGTGTTGGACGGTAGACGCAATGAGCAGTTCTTC | CASSFVLDGRRNEQFF
few | TRBJ2-7 | TRBV4-1 | - | TGCGCCAGCAGCCAACATCCTTTTGGACGGAGGAGTGAGCAGTACTTC | CASSQHPFGRRSEQYF
- | TRBJ2-7 | TRBV7-8 | TRBD2 | TGTGCCAGCAGCTTAGGCGGGAGGTCCCACGAGCAGTACTTC | CASSLGGRSHEQYF
many | TRBJ2-1 | TRBV4-3 | TRBD2 | TGCGCCAGCAGCCAAGATCTAGCTAGCGGGAGGTCTGATGAGCAGTTCTTC | CASSQDLASGRSDEQFF
- | TRBJ2-5 | TRBV7-9 | - | TGTGCCAGCAGCTTAGCTAACCAAGAGACCCAGTACTTC | CASSLANQETQYF
many | TRBJ2-7 | TRBV11-2 | - | TGTGCCAGCAGCTTAGCACTCGGGGGCGAGCAGTACTTC | CASSLALGGEQYF
few | TRBJ2-7 | TRBV6-1 | - | TGTGCCAGCAGTGAAACGAGGGGACGGGGCGAGCAGTACTTC | CASSETRGRGEQYF